A selection of T cell receptor beta chains follows, all from one sample in a study of blood T cells in healthy people across ages. TCRdb redid the calling of the 5' RACE reads with MiXCR, one entry per CDR3 protein. Of about 1.6 million distinct CDR3 sequences listed, roughly 32% were seen once; the top ten hold about 11%. Sequencing input: blood. Every receptor here comes from a woman aged 25 to 45 in good health. The CDR3 runs from the conserved cysteine through the conserved F or W. The order of the fields is clone size, D gene, J gene, V gene, CDR3 protein, CDR3 DNA. D genes are given only for firm matches. Some rows have no size entry. The others give once, few or many, or a class for an expanded clone.

clone size: few
D gene: .
J gene: TRBJ2-7
V gene: TRBV10-3
CDR3 protein: CAISDPGGDEYEQYF
CDR3 DNA: TGTGCCATCAGTGACCCGGGGGGCGATGAGTACGAGCAGTACTTC

clone size: .
D gene: .
J gene: TRBJ1-2
V gene: TRBV7-9
CDR3 protein: CASSSFGDYGYTF
CDR3 DNA: TGTGCCAGCAGCTCCTTCGGGGACTATGGCTACACCTTC

clone size: .
D gene: .
J gene: TRBJ1-2
V gene: TRBV11-2
CDR3 protein: CVSSLMTISGGDGYTF
CDR3 DNA: TGTGTCAGCAGCTTGATGACAATATCAGGCGGGGATGGCTACACCTTC

clone size: many
D gene: .
J gene: TRBJ2-1
V gene: TRBV5-1
CDR3 protein: CASSSDSTYNEQFF
CDR3 DNA: TGTGCCAGCAGTTCGGACAGTACCTACAATGAGCAGTTCTTC

clone size: few
D gene: TRBD1
J gene: TRBJ1-2
V gene: TRBV29-1
CDR3 protein: CSVEDGDRPADYGYTF
CDR3 DNA: TGCAGCGTTGAAGATGGGGACAGACCTGCGGACTATGGCTACACCTTC

clone size: few
D gene: TRBD2
J gene: TRBJ2-5
V gene: TRBV12-3/TRBV12-4
CDR3 protein: CASTLAGGPQETQYF
CDR3 DNA: TGTGCCAGCACCCTAGCGGGGGGTCCCCAAGAGACCCAGTACTTC

clone size: many
D gene: .
J gene: TRBJ2-7
V gene: TRBV10-3
CDR3 protein: CAISESIGQGRDEQYF
CDR3 DNA: TGTGCCATCAGTGAGTCGATTGGGCAGGGGCGGGACGAGCAGTACTTC

clone size: .
D gene: .
J gene: TRBJ2-7
V gene: TRBV6-1
CDR3 protein: CASSEAPQGYEQYF
CDR3 DNA: TGTGCCAGCAGTGAAGCTCCACAGGGCTACGAGCAGTACTTC

clone size: few
D gene: .
J gene: TRBJ2-3
V gene: TRBV7-2
CDR3 protein: CASSLEGDGTDTQYF
CDR3 DNA: TGTGCCAGCAGCTTGGAAGGAGACGGCACAGATACGCAGTATTTT

clone size: .
D gene: .
J gene: TRBJ2-7
V gene: TRBV6-1
CDR3 protein: CASSEGQRGGEQYF
CDR3 DNA: TGTGCCAGCAGTGAAGGTCAGAGGGGGGGCGAGCAGTACTTC

clone size: .
D gene: TRBD1
J gene: TRBJ2-7
V gene: TRBV24-1
CDR3 protein: CATSDADRASYEQYF
CDR3 DNA: TGTGCCACCAGTGACGCGGACAGGGCCTCCTACGAGCAGTACTTC